Many counts were recorded for the clone carrying this TCR beta chain. The antigen remains undetermined. The data stem from a study of human T cells and chemical hapten exposure. Overall study results and limits: Significantly more large CDR3 similarity clusters were formed by expanded TCRs than by controls.

Noted time point: patch test 1, 2 weeks after DPC sensitization. This sample's treatment: therapeutic diphenylcyclopropenone sensitization with weekly scalp DPC. Every donor had alopecia and was 18 to 70 years old; all were suitable for DPC. Germline loops: CDR1 SGHRS, CDR2 YFSETQ. The CDR3 runs to 16 residues. V was clipped by 3 bases and J by 3 bases; unmatched bases: 8. The study's library attached unique molecular identifiers to single cDNA molecules. Authors' processing steps: The median was around 100,000 TCRs per sample, ranging about 20,000 to 690,600. TCRdb passed the RACE reads through MiXCR, listing each CDR3 protein once. Clone size and V and J calls follow TCRdb, not the original study. The sample includes over 11,000 distinct CDR3 sequences, less than 20% of them seen just once.

The sequences come from whole blood, collected in connection with sensitization to the hapten diphenylcyclopropenone (DPC). The genes are TRBV5-1 and TRBJ2-3; TRBD1 matches at 9 bases. The origin of this receptor is a woman aged 30 to 39 with alopecia areata. Some clones in this sample may be carry-over from other donors' samples. The chain's CDR3 is CASSYPTGGTTDTQYF. CDR3 nucleotide sequence: TGCGCCAGCAGCTATCCGACAGGGGGTACGACAGATACGCAGTATTTT.